The 16 T cell receptor beta chains listed next were all sequenced from one sample in a study of metastatic and nonmetastatic thyroid tumors. Each patient came to thyroid surgery without any prior treatment (of any kind). TCRdb re-called clones from the PCR reads using MiXCR. The sample includes roughly 70,000 clones, 18% of them seen just once. Material: blood. The receptors come from a female donor with papillary thyroid cancer or a benign thyroid nodule (not recorded which). Some clones in this sample may be carry-over from other donors' samples.

The sample holds many counts of this clone. This chain connects TRBV24-1 to TRBJ2-3; a weak D match, TRBD2 (6 bases). Trimming took 5 bases from V and 2 from J, leaving 16 bases between them. Germline V gene sequence: CDR1 KGHDR, CDR2 SFDVKD. The length of the CDR3 is 16 residues. The CDR3 nucleotides are TGTGCCACCAGTGGGGTTGACGGGGGATCCACAGATACGCAGTATTTT. Translation: CATSGVDGGSTDTQYF.

Concerning this clone itself: The sample contains more than one DNA sequence encoding this CDR3. The chain couples TRBV27 to TRBJ2-3, with 8 bases fitting TRBD2. The CDR3 covers 15 residues. V shed 9 bases and J 5 bases; nucleotides not matched to a gene: 13. The germline V gene encodes CDR1 MNHEY and CDR2 SMNVEV (reference sequence). The DNA of the CDR3 is TGTGCCAGTCGGGGGGGGGCCGTGCGAGGAGATACGCAGTATTTT. It encodes CASRGGAVRGDTQYF.

V and J are TRBV29-1 and TRBJ2-1; D gene uncertain. CDR3 length: 8 residues. The germline V gene encodes CDR1 SQVTM and CDR2 ANQGSEA. CDR3 coding DNA: TGCACCCGCAATGAGCAGTTCTTC. Residues: CTRNEQFF.

The sample holds one count of this clone. The V call is TRBV3-1, the J call TRBJ2-7, with 8 bases fitting TRBD2. Germline V gene data show CDR1 as LGHDT and CDR2 as YNNKEL (reference sequence). This CDR3 has 14 amino acids. With V trimmed by 3 bases and J by 7 bases, 8 bases remained unmatched. CDR3 in DNA: TGTGCCAGCAGCCAGGTCGTGCTAGCGGGTGAGCAGTACTTC. Residues: CASSQVVLAGEQYF.

This clone was observed at least ten times. V usage is TRBV5-1 and J usage is TRBJ1-1; the match to TRBD1 covers 8 bases. CDR3 length: 14 amino acids. Per the germline V gene, CDR1 is SGHRS and CDR2 is YFSETQ. V dropped 4 bases and J dropped 6; count of bases not matched to a gene: 8. The CDR3 loop reads CASSPGTGNSEAFF. In nucleotides, the CDR3 is TGCGCCAGCAGCCCCGGGACAGGAAACTCTGAAGCTTTCTTT.

This clone was recorded many times. The V gene is TRBV19, the J gene TRBJ1-5, with unresolved D. The germline V gene encodes CDR1 LNHDA and CDR2 SQIVND (reference sequence). This CDR3 has 14 residues. V was clipped by 3 bases and J by 0 bases, with 6 bases between them. In DNA, the CDR3 is TGTGCCAGTAGTATCGGATATAGCAATCAGCCCCAGCATTTT. It specifies CASSIGYSNQPQHF.

This clone was seen repeatedly, ten times or more. CDR3 coding DNA: TGTGCCAGCAGCGGGACAGGGGGCACCGGGGAGCTGTTTTTT. This translates into CASSGTGGTGELFF. V and J are TRBV11-3 and TRBJ2-2; the match to TRBD1 covers 11 bases. With 5 bases clipped from V and 4 bases from J, the junction kept 0 bases outside the gene matches. This CDR3 region has 14 residues. Germline V gives CDR1 SGHNT, CDR2 YENEEA.

This clone was counted ten times or more. This chain connects TRBV19 to TRBJ2-1; 12 bases are shared with TRBD2. The CDR3 length is 18 residues. J lost 0 bases, V lost 10 bases, and 13 bases had no gene match. CDR1 LNHDA and CDR2 SQIVND come from the germline V gene (reference sequence). The CDR3 loop is CATKSRTSGASSYNEQFF. CDR3 coding DNA: TGTGCCACTAAGAGTAGGACTAGCGGGGCGAGCTCCTACAATGAGCAGTTCTTC.

Many counts were recorded for this clone. The chain combines TRBV29-1 with TRBJ1-3; D gene unclear. The V end lost 1 base, the J end lost 9 bases, and 10 bases lay between the germline ends. From germline, CDR1 is SQVTM and CDR2 ANQGSEA. The CDR3 is 12 amino acids. The DNA of the CDR3 is TGCAGCGTTGAAGTGACCGTTGGCACCATATATTTT. Translation gives CSVEVTVGTIYF.

This clone has ten or more counts. The V and J genes are TRBV28 and TRBJ2-7, with D perhaps assigned TRBD1 or TRBD2 (5 bases each). The germline V and J ends were trimmed by 9 bases and 4 bases, with 16 bases remaining between them. CDR3 length: 13 residues. Germline CDR1 is MDHEN and CDR2 is SYDVKM. This CDR3 reads CASSRDGLYEQYF. The CDR3 DNA reads TGTGCCAGTTCCCGGGACGGTCTTTACGAGCAGTACTTC.

This clone was seen repeatedly, ten times or more. This chain joins TRBV27 and TRBJ2-2; D possibly corresponds to TRBD2 (5 bases). Germline assignment: CDR1 MNHEY and CDR2 SMNVEV (reference sequence). V shed 8 bases and J shed 9 bases, with 10 bases lying between them. The CDR3 loop spans 11 amino acids. CDR3 in DNA: TGTGCCAGCGGATCGGGATGGGAGCTGTTTTTT. This codes for CASGSGWELFF.

This clone was seen a handful of times. This chain uses TRBV10-2 with TRBJ1-1; D is unresolved. Between the trimmed V and J ends, which lost 0 bases and 4 bases, there was a span of 6 bases. Germline CDR1 WSHSY, CDR2 SAAADI. The CDR3 has 13 amino acids. The CDR3 sequence is CASSESRGTEAFF. The CDR3 DNA follows: TGCGCCAGCAGTGAGTCCCGAGGCACTGAAGCTTTCTTT.

The table lists this clone with many counts. The rearrangement links TRBV6-1 to TRBJ2-1; 10 nucleotides agree with TRBD1. This CDR3 spans 14 amino acids. Germline V gene data show CDR1 as MNHNS and CDR2 as SASEGT. The trim removed 7 bases at V and 6 bases at J, leaving 6 bases unmatched. CDR3 protein: CASTTGQGGNEQFF. CDR3 DNA: TGTGCCAGCACCACAGGACAGGGGGGCAATGAGCAGTTCTTC.

This clone appeared many times. The chain employs TRBV20-1 and TRBJ2-2; 7 nucleotides match TRBD1. Germline CDR1 reads DFQATT; CDR2 reads SNEGSKA (reference sequence). This CDR3 has 14 residues. V was pared by 6 bases and J by 5 bases, with 9 bases of the junction left unmatched. This CDR3 reads CSAGDSRGTGELFF. The CDR3 coding sequence is TGCAGTGCCGGTGACTCCAGGGGGACCGGGGAGCTGTTTTTT.

Of note for this clone: The germline gene is not matched at one end of the junction; a read error may be the cause. The V and J genes are TRBV29-1 and TRBJ2-7, with D perhaps matching TRBD2 (5 bases). The CDR3 consists of 11 residues. From germline, CDR1 is SQVTM and CDR2 ANQGSEA. The CDR3 coding sequence is TGCAGCGTTGAAGTACTAGGCGAGCAGCACTTC. Amino acid sequence: CSVEVLGEQHF.

This chain joins TRBV18 and TRBJ1-3; D perhaps matches TRBD1 (6 bases). V was shortened by 2 bases and J by 4 bases, with 15 bases between the two germline ends. The CDR3 is 16 amino acids. Germline lookup yields CDR1 KGHSH and CDR2 LQKENI. In DNA form, the CDR3 reads TGTGCCAGCTCACCAGCCCGTCGAGGGGGAGGAAACACCATATATTTT. This translates into CASSPARRGGGNTIYF.